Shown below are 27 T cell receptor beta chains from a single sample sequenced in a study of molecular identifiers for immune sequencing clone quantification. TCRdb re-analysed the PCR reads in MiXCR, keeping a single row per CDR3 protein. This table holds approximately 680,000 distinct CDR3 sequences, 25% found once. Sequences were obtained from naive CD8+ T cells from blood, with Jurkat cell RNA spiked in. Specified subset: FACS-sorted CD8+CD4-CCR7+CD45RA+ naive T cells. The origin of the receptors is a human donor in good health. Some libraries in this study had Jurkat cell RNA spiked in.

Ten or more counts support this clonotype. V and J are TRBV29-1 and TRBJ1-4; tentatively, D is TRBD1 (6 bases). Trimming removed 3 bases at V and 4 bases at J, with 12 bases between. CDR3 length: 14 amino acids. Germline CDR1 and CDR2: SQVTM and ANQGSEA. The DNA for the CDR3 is TGCAGCGTTGAGGGAGACAGGAGTAATGAAAAACTGTTTTTT. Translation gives CSVEGDRSNEKLFF.

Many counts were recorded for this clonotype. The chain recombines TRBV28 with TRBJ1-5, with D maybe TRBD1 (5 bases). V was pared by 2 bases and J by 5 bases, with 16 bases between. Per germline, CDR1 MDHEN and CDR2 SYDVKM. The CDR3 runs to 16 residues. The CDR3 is CASSLLRDRADQPQHF. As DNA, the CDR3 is TGTGCCAGCAGTTTACTCCGGGACCGAGCAGATCAGCCCCAGCATTTT.

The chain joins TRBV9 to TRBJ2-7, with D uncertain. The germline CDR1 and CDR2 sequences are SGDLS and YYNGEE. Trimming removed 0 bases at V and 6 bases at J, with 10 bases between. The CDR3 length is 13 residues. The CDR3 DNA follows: TGTGCCAGCAGCGTAGGGTCCGTGGGCGAGCAGTACTTC. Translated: CASSVGSVGEQYF.

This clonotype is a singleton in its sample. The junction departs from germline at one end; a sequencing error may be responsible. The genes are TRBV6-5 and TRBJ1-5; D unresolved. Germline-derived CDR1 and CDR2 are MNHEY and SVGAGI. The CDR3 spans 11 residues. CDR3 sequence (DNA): TGTGCCAGCAGCACGACTCAGCCCCAGCAGTTT. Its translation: CASSTTQPQQF.

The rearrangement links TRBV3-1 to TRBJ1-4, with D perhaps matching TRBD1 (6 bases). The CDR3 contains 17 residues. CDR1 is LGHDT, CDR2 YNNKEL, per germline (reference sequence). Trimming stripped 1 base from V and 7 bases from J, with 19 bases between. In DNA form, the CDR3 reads TGTGCCAGCAGCCAAGTAGAACTCAGGGGTTATGGTGAAAAACTGTTTTTT. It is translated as CASSQVELRGYGEKLFF.

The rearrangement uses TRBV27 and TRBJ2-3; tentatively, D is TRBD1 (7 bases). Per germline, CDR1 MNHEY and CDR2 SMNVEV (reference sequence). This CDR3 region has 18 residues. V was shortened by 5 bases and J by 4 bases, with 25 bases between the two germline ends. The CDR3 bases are TGTGCCAGCAGTCCCCTGGGCCCCCCAGGGGGGCGCCCAGATACGCAGTATTTT. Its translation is CASSPLGPPGGRPDTQYF.

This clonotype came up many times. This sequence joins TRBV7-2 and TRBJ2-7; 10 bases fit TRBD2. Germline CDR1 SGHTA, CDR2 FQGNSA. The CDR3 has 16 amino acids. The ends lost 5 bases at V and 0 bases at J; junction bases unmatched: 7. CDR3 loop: CASSPEAGGSSYEQYF. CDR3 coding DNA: TGTGCCAGCAGCCCCGAAGCGGGGGGGAGCTCCTACGAGCAGTACTTC.

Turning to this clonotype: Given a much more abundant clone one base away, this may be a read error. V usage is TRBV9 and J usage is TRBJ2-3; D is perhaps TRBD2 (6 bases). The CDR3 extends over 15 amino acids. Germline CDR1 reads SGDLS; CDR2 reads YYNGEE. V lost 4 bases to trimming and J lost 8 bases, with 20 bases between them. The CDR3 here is CASSSREWSEGTQYF. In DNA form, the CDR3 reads TGTGCCAGCAGCTCACGGGAGTGGAGCGAGGGTACGCAGTATTTT.

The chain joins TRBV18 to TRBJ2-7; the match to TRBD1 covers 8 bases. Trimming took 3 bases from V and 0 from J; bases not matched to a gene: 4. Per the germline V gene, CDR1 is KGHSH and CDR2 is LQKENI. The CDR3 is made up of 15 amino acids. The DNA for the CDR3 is TGTGCCAGCTCACCTCCGGGACAGGACTCCTACGAGCAGTACTTC. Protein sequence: CASSPPGQDSYEQYF.

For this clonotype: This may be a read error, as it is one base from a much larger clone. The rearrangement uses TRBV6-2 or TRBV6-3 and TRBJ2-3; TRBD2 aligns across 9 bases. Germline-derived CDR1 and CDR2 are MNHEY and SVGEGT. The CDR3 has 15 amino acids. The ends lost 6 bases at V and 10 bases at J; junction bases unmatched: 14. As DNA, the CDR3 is TGTGCCAGCAGCCCCGACCTCGGACTAGCGTATGCGCAGTATTTT. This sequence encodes CASSPDLGLAYAQYF.

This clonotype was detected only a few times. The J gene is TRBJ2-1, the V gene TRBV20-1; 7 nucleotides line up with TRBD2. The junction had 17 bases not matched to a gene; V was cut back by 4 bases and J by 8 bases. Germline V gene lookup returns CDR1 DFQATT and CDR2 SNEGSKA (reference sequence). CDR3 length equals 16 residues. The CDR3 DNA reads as TGCAGTGCTACCCCCTTAGAGGGAGGGGCTCGCGATGAGCAGTTCTTC. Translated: CSATPLEGGARDEQFF.

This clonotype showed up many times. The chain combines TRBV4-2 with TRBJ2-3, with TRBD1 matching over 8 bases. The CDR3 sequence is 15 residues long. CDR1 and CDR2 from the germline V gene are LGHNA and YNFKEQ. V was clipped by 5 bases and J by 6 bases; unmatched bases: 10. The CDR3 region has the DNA TGTGCCAGCAGCGAAGGGACAGGATCGACGGATACGCAGTATTTT. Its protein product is CASSEGTGSTDTQYF.

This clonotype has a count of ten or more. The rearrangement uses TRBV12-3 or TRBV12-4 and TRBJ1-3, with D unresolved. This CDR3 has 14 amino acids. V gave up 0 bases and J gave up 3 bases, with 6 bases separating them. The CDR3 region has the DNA TGTGCCAGCAGTTTAGCTTGGGGTGGAAACACCATATATTTT. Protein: CASSLAWGGNTIYF.

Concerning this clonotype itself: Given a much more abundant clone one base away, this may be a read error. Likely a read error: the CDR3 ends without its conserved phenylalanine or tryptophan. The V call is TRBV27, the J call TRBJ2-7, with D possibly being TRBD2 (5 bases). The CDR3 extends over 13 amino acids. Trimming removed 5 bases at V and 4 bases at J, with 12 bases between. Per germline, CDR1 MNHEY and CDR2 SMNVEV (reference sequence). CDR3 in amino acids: CASSGLAPYEQYL. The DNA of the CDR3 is TGTGCCAGCAGTGGGCTAGCACCGTACGAGCAGTACCTC.

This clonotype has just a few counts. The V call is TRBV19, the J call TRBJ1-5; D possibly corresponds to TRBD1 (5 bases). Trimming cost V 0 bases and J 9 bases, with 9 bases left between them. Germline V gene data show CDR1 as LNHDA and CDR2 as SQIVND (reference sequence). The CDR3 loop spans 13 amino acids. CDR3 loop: CASSIDDGAPQHF. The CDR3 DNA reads TGTGCCAGTAGTATAGACGATGGGGCGCCCCAGCATTTT.

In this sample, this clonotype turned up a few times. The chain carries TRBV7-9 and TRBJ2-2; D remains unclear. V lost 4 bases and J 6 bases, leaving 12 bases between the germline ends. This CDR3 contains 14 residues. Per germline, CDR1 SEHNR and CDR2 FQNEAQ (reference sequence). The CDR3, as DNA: TGTGCCAGCAGCTCAGCTAGTTCTGCCGGGGAGCTGTTTTTT. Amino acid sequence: CASSSASSAGELFF.

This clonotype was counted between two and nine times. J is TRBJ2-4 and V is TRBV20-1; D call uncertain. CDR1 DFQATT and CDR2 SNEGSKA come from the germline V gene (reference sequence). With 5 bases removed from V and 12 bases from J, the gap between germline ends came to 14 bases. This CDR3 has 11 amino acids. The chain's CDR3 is CSAHLRPTQYF. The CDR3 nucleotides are TGCAGTGCTCACCTCCGGCCCACTCAGTACTTC.

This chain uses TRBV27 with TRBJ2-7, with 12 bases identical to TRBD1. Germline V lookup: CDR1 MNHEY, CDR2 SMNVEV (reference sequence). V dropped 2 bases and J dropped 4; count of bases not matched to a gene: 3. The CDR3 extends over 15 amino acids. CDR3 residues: CASSLGTGGRYEQYF. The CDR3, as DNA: TGTGCCAGCAGTTTAGGGACAGGGGGCAGGTACGAGCAGTACTTC.

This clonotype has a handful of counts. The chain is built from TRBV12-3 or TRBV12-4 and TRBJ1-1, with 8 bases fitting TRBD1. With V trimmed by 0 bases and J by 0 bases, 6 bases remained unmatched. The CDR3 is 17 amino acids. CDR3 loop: CASSLALGQVMNTEAFF. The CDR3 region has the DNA TGTGCCAGCAGTTTAGCCTTGGGACAGGTGATGAACACTGAAGCTTTCTTT.

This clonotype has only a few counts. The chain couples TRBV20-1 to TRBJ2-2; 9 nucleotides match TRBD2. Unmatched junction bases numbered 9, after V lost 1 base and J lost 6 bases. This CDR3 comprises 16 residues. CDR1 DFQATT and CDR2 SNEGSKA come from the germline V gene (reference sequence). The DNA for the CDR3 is TGCAGTGCTAGAGCTTGGCGGGAGGGTTTAGCCGGGGAGCTGTTTTTT. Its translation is CSARAWREGLAGELFF.

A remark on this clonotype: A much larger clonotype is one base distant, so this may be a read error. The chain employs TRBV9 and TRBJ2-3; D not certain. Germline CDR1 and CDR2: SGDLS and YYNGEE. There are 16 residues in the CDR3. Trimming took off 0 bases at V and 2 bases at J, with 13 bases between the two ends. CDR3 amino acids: CASSVASDANTDTQYF. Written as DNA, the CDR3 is TGTGCCAGCAGCGTAGCTTCGGACGCCAACACAGATACGCAGTATTTT.

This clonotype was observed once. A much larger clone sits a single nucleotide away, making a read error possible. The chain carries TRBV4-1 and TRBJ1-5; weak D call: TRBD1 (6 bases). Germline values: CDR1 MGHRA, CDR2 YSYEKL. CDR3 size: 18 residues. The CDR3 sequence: CAGSQDVFGRGEDQPQHF. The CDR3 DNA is TGCGCCGGCAGCCAAGATGTTTTCGGAAGGGGGGAAGATCAGCCCCAGCATTTT.

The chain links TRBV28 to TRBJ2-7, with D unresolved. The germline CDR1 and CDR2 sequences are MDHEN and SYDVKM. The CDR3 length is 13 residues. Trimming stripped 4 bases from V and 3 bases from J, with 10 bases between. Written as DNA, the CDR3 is TGTGCCAGCAGTTCCTGTACCTTCTACGAGCAGTACTTC. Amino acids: CASSSCTFYEQYF.

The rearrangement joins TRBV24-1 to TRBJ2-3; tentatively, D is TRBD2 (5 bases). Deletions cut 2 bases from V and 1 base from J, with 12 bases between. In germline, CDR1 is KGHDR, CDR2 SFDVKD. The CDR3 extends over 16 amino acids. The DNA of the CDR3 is TGTGCCACCAGTGATTATGCGGAGGTCGGCACAGATACGCAGTATTTT. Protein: CATSDYAEVGTDTQYF.

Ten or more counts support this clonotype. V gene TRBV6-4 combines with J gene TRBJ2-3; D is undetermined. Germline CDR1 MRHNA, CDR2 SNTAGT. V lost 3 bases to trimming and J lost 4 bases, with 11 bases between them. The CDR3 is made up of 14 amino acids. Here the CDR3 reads CASSEGEKADTQYF. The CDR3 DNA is TGTGCCAGCAGTGAAGGAGAGAAAGCAGATACGCAGTATTTT.

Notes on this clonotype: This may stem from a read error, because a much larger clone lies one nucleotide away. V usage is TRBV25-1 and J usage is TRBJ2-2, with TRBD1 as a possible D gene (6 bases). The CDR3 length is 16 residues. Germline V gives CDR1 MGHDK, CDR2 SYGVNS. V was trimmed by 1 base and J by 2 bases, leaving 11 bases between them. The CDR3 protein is CASSEFQDSNTGELFF. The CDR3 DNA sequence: TGTGCCAGCAGTGAATTCCAGGACAGCAACACCGGGGAGCTGTTTTTT.

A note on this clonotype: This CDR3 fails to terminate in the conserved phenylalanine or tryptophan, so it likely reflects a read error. The CDR3 coding sequence is TGTGCCAGCAGCTTAGAGGGTCTGGGCAGCTCCTACGAGCAGTACTCC. It codes for CASSLEGLGSSYEQYS. The chain links TRBV7-6 to TRBJ2-7; D remains ambiguous. The CDR3 is 16 residues long. The V gene lost 1 base and the J gene lost 0 bases, with 13 bases spanning the gap. Germline CDR1 and CDR2: SGHVS and FNYEAQ.